Sequencing of this TCR beta chain was carried out in a study of cytomegalovirus exposure and HLA in healthy donors. Use of 60 Vbeta and 13 Jbeta primers characterized the PCR. Some clones are missing from TCRdb's copy, which holds only in-frame ones; the method was immunoSEQ multiplex PCR. In the table there are some 150,000 clones, roughly 80% of which are singletons. CDR3 length: 13 amino acids. In germline, CDR1 is MDHEN, CDR2 SYDVKM. The ends lost 7 bases at V and 5 bases at J; junction bases unmatched: 4. On this clone: No antigen is known for it.

Study-level points and caveats: Per published accounts, TCR beta sequences correctly predicted the HLA-A and HLA-B alleles of most subjects. Highly shared variants forming one cluster were likely a sequencing artifact. Diagnosis of cytomegalovirus status made by the classifier reportedly showed high specificity and sensitivity. In a later analysis, TCR beta V- and J-gene trimming was associated with a missense DCLRE1C variant.

The J gene is TRBJ1-1, the V gene TRBV28; 10 bases are shared with TRBD1. This receptor was taken from a woman aged 18-30 years in good health and CMV-seropositive. Sequenced: PBMCs. CDR3 DNA sequence: TGTGCCAGCACCCCGGGACAGGGGACTGAAGCTTTCTTT. Its protein is CASTPGQGTEAFF.